The rows below give T cell receptor beta chains drawn from one sample of a study of read filtering for tumor transcriptome and immune sequencing. MiXCR, run by TCRdb on the reads, gives a single entry per CDR3 protein. The sample carries some 140,000 distinct CDR3 sequences, under 15% recorded once. Sequencing was performed on a population of CD138-negative cells sorted from bone marrow. These receptors were taken from a donor over 35 with multiple myeloma. The CDR3 runs from the conserved cysteine through the conserved F or W. Some rows mark clone size as missing; the rest say once, few, many or name a class of expanded clone.

V: TRBV6-2/TRBV6-3
size: many
J: TRBJ2-1
length: 15
CDR3: CASSPGRKVYNEQFF

V: TRBV6-5
size: many
J: TRBJ2-5
length: 14
CDR3: CASSYMPSRETQYF

V: TRBV12-3/TRBV12-4
size: many
J: TRBJ1-5
length: 14
CDR3: CASTGPYSNQPQHF

V: TRBV7-9
size: NA
J: TRBJ2-5
length: 15
CDR3: CASSPRTSVGETQYF

V: TRBV29-1
size: many
J: TRBJ1-1
length: 13
CDR3: CSLRMGRDTEAFF

V: TRBV7-9
size: many
J: TRBJ2-3
length: 15
CDR3: CASSVSGGETDTQYF

V: TRBV5-1
size: many
J: TRBJ1-6
length: 13
CDR3: CASSVEENSPLHF

V: TRBV19
size: many
J: TRBJ1-6
length: 14
CDR3: CASSFGGGLVALHF

V: TRBV6-1
size: many
J: TRBJ1-1
length: 10
CDR3: CASTKGMAFF

V: TRBV29-1
size: many
J: TRBJ2-7
length: 13
CDR3: CSARRGTGDEQYF

V: TRBV20-1
size: many
J: TRBJ2-2
length: 15
CDR3: CSARDQTGGTGELFF

V: TRBV9
size: NA
J: TRBJ2-1
length: 15
CDR3: CASSGISGRLNEQFF

V: TRBV13
size: many
J: TRBJ1-5
length: 15
CDR3: CASSLGRVSNQPQHF

V: TRBV7-9
size: many
J: TRBJ2-1
length: 11
CDR3: CASSLINEQFF

V: TRBV2
size: many
J: TRBJ2-1
length: 14
CDR3: CASSENWGDNEQFF

V: TRBV20-1
size: many
J: TRBJ2-3
length: 15
CDR3: CSARYLASGTDTQYF

V: TRBV9
size: many
J: TRBJ2-2
length: 14
CDR3: CASSVAEVTGELFF